The present TCR beta chain was sequenced within a study of T-cell reconstitution after alpha-beta-depleted transplantation in children. The study, taken as a whole, reports: Reportedly, roughly two months post-transplant, alpha-beta T cells arose from several hundred expanded graft clones.

The length of the CDR3 is 12 residues. V was cut by 6 bases and J by 1 base, with 9 bases left in between. Germline loops: CDR1 DFQATT, CDR2 SNEGSKA (reference sequence). There are a few counts of this clonotype. Its specificity is not known. The library targeted TCRbeta and was prepared with unique molecular identifiers. TCRdb independently ran MiXCR on the PCR reads; one entry per CDR3 protein. The sample holds about 100,000 distinct CDR3 sequences, approximately 8% seen once. The sequencing used PBMCs, collected before TCRalphabeta/CD19-depleted stem cell transplant. The receptor comes from a boy aged 2 to 9 with acute lymphoblastic leukemia, due to receive a stem cell transplant. This chain uses TRBV20-1 with TRBJ1-1; D possibly corresponds to TRBD1 (6 bases). The CDR3 DNA follows: TGCAGTGCGCAGGGGTGGAACACTGAAGCTTTCTTT. Translated, it gives CSAQGWNTEAFF.